Listed below are T cell receptor beta chains from one sample, sequenced in a study of CXCR3-negative and CXCR3-positive naive CD8 T cells. TCRdb derives one entry per CDR3 protein from the 5' RACE reads, leaving out DNA. The ten top clones account for about 1%, within a sample of about 98,000 distinct CDR3 sequences. Sequenced sample: naive CXCR3+ CD8+ T cells from blood. The receptor source for this set is a human donor in good health. Some clones in this sample may be carry-over from other donors' samples. Both conserved end residues are part of each CDR3.

CDR3aa | j_gene | v_gene | len
CASSFRDRVIDEQYF | TRBJ2-7 | TRBV11-1 | 15
CASSTGLAGGHEQYF | TRBJ2-7 | TRBV5-1 | 15
CASSLDGGLYNEQFF | TRBJ2-1 | TRBV7-2 | 15
CASSWAFGTGYNEQFF | TRBJ2-1 | TRBV5-1 | 16
CAITAAMDGSSSYEQYF | TRBJ2-7 | TRBV10-3 | 17
CASSLVGQGALNTEAFF | TRBJ1-1 | TRBV7-2 | 17
CASDRDGRPITDTQYF | TRBJ2-3 | TRBV9 | 16
CATSDLGAGSPNEQFF | TRBJ2-1 | TRBV24-1 | 16
CASSLGRANQPQHF | TRBJ1-5 | TRBV13 | 14
CASSIPTHVDEQFF | TRBJ2-1 | TRBV19 | 14
CSATAGSSGNTIYF | TRBJ1-3 | TRBV29-1 | 14
CISVSEAPAPMNTEAFF | TRBJ1-1 | TRBV7-5 | 17
CASFLMGASGTDTQYF | TRBJ2-3 | TRBV7-8 | 16
CASSLAGEDEQYF | TRBJ2-7 | TRBV7-9 | 13
CASSLDWSEQYF | TRBJ2-7 | TRBV7-2 | 12
CASSRAGLAGGHEQFF | TRBJ2-1 | TRBV9 | 16
CASSYEAGPYEQYF | TRBJ2-7 | TRBV6-2/TRBV6-3 | 14
CSVVRGEVQETQYF | TRBJ2-5 | TRBV29-1 | 14
CASSDLGQGFGYTF | TRBJ1-2 | TRBV7-2 | 14
CSARDRGGTTYEQYF | TRBJ2-7 | TRBV20-1 | 15
CASRGPGLGNEQFF | TRBJ2-1 | TRBV28 | 14
CASSFSRDRGKAEQFF | TRBJ2-1 | TRBV7-9 | 16
CASSYSTSGASYEQYF | TRBJ2-7 | TRBV6-5 | 16
CSAPGLDGIYEQYF | TRBJ2-7 | TRBV20-1 | 14
CASSPVGSGNTIYF | TRBJ1-3 | TRBV13 | 14
CASSSPGRGLYEQYF | TRBJ2-7 | TRBV7-9 | 15
CASSLGGQGASGELFF | TRBJ2-2 | TRBV7-8 | 16
CASSSGGGASGGLEQYF | TRBJ2-7 | TRBV12-3/TRBV12-4 | 17
CSVEANYGYTF | TRBJ1-2 | TRBV29-1 | 11
CASSQDLWAGVGNTEAFF | TRBJ1-1 | TRBV4-2 | 18
CASSTGTDEAFF | TRBJ1-1 | TRBV6-2/TRBV6-3 | 12
CASSSSGTSGEGTQYF | TRBJ2-3 | TRBV7-9 | 16
CASSQVSLKDTEAFF | TRBJ1-1 | TRBV4-2 | 15
CASSLQGEGVSYEQYF | TRBJ2-7 | TRBV27 | 16
CASSWLGRRGNQPQHF | TRBJ1-5 | TRBV21-1 | 16
CSVEDRGGSYEQYF | TRBJ2-7 | TRBV29-1 | 14
CASSQTSFSYNEQFF | TRBJ2-1 | TRBV4-3 | 15
CASSLRTGGFYGYTF | TRBJ1-2 | TRBV5-4 | 15
CAISDFTGTSGDEQFF | TRBJ2-1 | TRBV10-3 | 16
CASSTQGPTGELFF | TRBJ2-2 | TRBV19 | 14
CASSFKSTGYRTDTQYF | TRBJ2-3 | TRBV28 | 17
CASMASGGAVNEQFF | TRBJ2-1 | TRBV19 | 15
CASSWVVDQETQYF | TRBJ2-5 | TRBV19 | 14
CATSRSHLELGETQYF | TRBJ2-5 | TRBV15 | 16
CASEGWDGGLEQYF | TRBJ2-7 | TRBV25-1 | 14
CASSGDRDTDTQYF | TRBJ2-3 | TRBV19 | 14
CATSDLDPAGAYNEQFF | TRBJ2-1 | TRBV24-1 | 17
CSSGLGAYEQYF | TRBJ2-7 | TRBV12-5 | 12
CASSFRAGPLDEQFF | TRBJ2-1 | TRBV28 | 15
CASSPAGGGTEAFF | TRBJ1-1 | TRBV12-3/TRBV12-4 | 14
CASSLSGTGNTIYF | TRBJ1-3 | TRBV28 | 14
CSVVGSNTGELFF | TRBJ2-2 | TRBV29-1 | 13